The 29 T cell receptor beta chains presented below share a single source sample, sequenced in a study of neoadjuvant anti-PD-1 for oral cavity cancer. The repertoire was sequenced with immunoSEQ multiplex PCR; TCRdb's copy has only in-frame clones and lacks some. In the table there are some 16,000 clones, nearly 70% of which are singletons. Sequencing was performed on PBMCs, taken before nivolumab (anti-PD-1) treatment. All receptors come from a person aged 35-79 years with oral cavity squamous cell carcinoma.

The V and J genes are TRBV5-5 and TRBJ1-2; D is perhaps TRBD1 (5 bases). The CDR3 is 15 residues long. Per germline, CDR1 SGHKS and CDR2 YYEKEE (reference sequence). V was pared by 0 bases and J by 4 bases, with 13 bases between. Here the CDR3 DNA reads TGTGCCAGCAGCTTGGGTGGGGACGGAATCTATGGCTACACCTTC. Protein: CASSLGGDGIYGYTF.

V is TRBV5-6 and J is TRBJ1-3; D may be TRBD1 (5 bases). This CDR3 has 16 amino acids. The germline gives CDR1 SGHDT, CDR2 YYEEEE. Trimming shortened V by 0 bases and J by 2 bases, and 12 bases separated the two germline ends. CDR3 bases: TGTGCCAGCAGCTTGGCCTCCAGGGCAACTGGAAACACCATATATTTT. This encodes CASSLASRATGNTIYF. The variable domain in full, with the rest retrieved from reference TRBV5-6 and TRBJ1-3, is DAGVTQSPTHLIKTRGQQVTLRCSPKSGHDTVSWYQQALGQGPQFIFQYYEEEERQRGNFPDRFSGHQFPNYSSELNVNALLLGDSALYLCASSLASRATGNTIYFGEGSWLTVV.

V is TRBV9 and J is TRBJ2-7, with 10 bases that match TRBD2. V trimming: 3 bases; J trimming: 4 bases; junction bases outside the gene matches: 7. The CDR3 totals 15 residues. Germline-derived CDR1 and CDR2 are SGDLS and YYNGEE. The CDR3 spells CASSAGTSEQYEQYF. The DNA for the CDR3 is TGTGCCAGCAGCGCCGGGACTAGCGAACAATACGAGCAGTACTTC.

The chain carries TRBV28 and TRBJ1-4, with unresolved D. V shed 2 bases and J shed 0 bases, with 4 bases lying between them. The germline V gene has CDR1 MDHEN and CDR2 SYDVKM. The CDR3 consists of 14 residues. The CDR3 DNA reads as TGTGCCAGCAGTTTAGGGACAACTAATGAAAAACTGTTTTTT. Translating it yields CASSLGTTNEKLFF.

The V and J genes are TRBV6-6 and TRBJ1-1; no clear D gene. Between the trimmed V and J ends, which lost 5 bases and 0 bases, there was a span of 13 bases. CDR1 is MNHNY and CDR2 is SVGAGI in the germline V gene (reference sequence). CDR3 length equals 15 residues. CDR3 in DNA: TGTGCCAGCAGTCCGGGGAATAACATGAACACTGAAGCTTTCTTT. As protein: CASSPGNNMNTEAFF.

This clone was observed a single time. The chain recombines TRBV5-4 with TRBJ2-2; D may be TRBD1 or TRBD2 (6 bases each). This CDR3 contains 13 residues. Trimming removed 5 bases at V and 7 bases at J, with 12 bases between. Germline-derived CDR1 and CDR2 are SGHNT and YYREEE (reference sequence). The CDR3 sequence is CASREGGYGELFF. The CDR3 DNA reads TGTGCCAGCAGAGAGGGGGGATACGGGGAGCTGTTTTTT.

This chain links TRBV19 with TRBJ1-5; 9 bases fit TRBD1. Losses at the gene ends were 7 bases for V and 4 bases for J; bases not matched to a gene: 8. CDR3 length: 15 residues. CDR1 and CDR2 from the germline V gene are LNHDA and SQIVND (reference sequence). In DNA, the CDR3 is TGTGCCAGTAAAAAACAGGGGGCGGAAAATCAGCCCCAGCATTTT. This gives the protein CASKKQGAENQPQHF.

The chain joins TRBV2 to TRBJ2-7; the D gene is possibly TRBD2 (7 bases). The CDR3 totals 16 residues. Germline CDR1 is SNHLY and CDR2 is FYNNEI. With 3 bases removed from V and 3 bases from J, the gap between germline ends came to 18 bases. The CDR3 reads CASSDGGQRQYYEQYF. The CDR3 DNA reads as TGTGCCAGCAGTGACGGGGGGCAGCGACAATACTACGAGCAGTACTTC.

The V gene is TRBV5-4, the J gene TRBJ2-1; D unresolved. This CDR3 comprises 14 residues. Germline V lookup: CDR1 SGHNT, CDR2 YYREEE (reference sequence). The ends were cut back, 6 bases at V and 0 bases at J, with 10 bases in the middle. CDR3 nucleotides: TGTGCCAGCATCGAGGATCCCTCCTACAATGAGCAGTTCTTC. This sequence encodes CASIEDPSYNEQFF. Full variable domain (missing parts from reference TRBV5-4 and TRBJ2-1): ETGVTQSPTHLIKTRGQQVTLRCSSQSGHNTVSWYQQALGQGPQFIFQYYREEENGRGNFPPRFSGLQFPNYSSELNVNALELDDSALYLCASIEDPSYNEQFFGPGTRLTVL.

This clone showed up just once. As DNA, the CDR3 is TGCAGTGCTAGACCCACAGGCCAAGCTTTCTTT. Translating gives CSARPTGQAFF. The rearrangement uses TRBV20-1 and TRBJ1-1, with D perhaps TRBD1 (5 bases). The V and J ends lost 2 bases and 9 bases respectively, with 10 bases between them. CDR1 DFQATT and CDR2 SNEGSKA come from the germline V gene (reference sequence). This CDR3 region has 11 residues.

The J gene is TRBJ2-2, the V gene TRBV5-1; 12 bases agree with TRBD2. V lost 2 bases to trimming and J lost 2 bases; unmatched junction nucleotides: 4. The CDR3 has 17 residues. CDR1 and CDR2 (germline): SGHRS, YFSETQ. In nucleotides, the CDR3 is TGCGCCAGCAGCTTTGGACTAGCGGGAACTAACACCGGGGAGCTGTTTTTT. It yields the protein CASSFGLAGTNTGELFF.

The J gene is TRBJ1-5, the V gene TRBV21-1. TRBV21-1 is a pseudogene locus. The CDR3 contains 18 residues. The CDR3 loop is CASSNSGTLNDSNQPQHF. The CDR3 DNA reads TGTGCCAGCAGCAATTCCGGGACGCTGAACGATAGCAATCAGCCCCAGCATTTT.

V usage is TRBV9 and J usage is TRBJ1-6; no clear D. Trimming pared 4 bases from V and 0 bases from J, leaving 2 bases between. This CDR3 spans 13 amino acids. In germline, CDR1 is SGDLS, CDR2 YYNGEE. The CDR3 loop reads CASSPSYNSPLHF. The CDR3 coding sequence is TGTGCCAGCAGCCCCTCCTATAATTCACCCCTCCACTTT.

The rearrangement uses TRBV5-1 and TRBJ2-7; weak D call: TRBD2 (6 bases). This CDR3 comprises 14 residues. The germline gives CDR1 SGHRS, CDR2 YFSETQ. V was clipped by 4 bases and J by 4 bases, with 15 bases between them. The CDR3 region is CASSPGDSEYEQYF. CDR3 coding DNA: TGCGCCAGCAGCCCGGGGGACTCCGAATACGAGCAGTACTTC.

J is TRBJ1-2 and V is TRBV29-1; tentative D call: TRBD1 (6 bases). Germline values: CDR1 SQVTM, CDR2 ANQGSEA. The CDR3 loop spans 13 amino acids. V dropped 2 bases and J dropped 7 bases, with 14 bases sitting between them. The CDR3 is CSVEKAGAGGYTF. The CDR3 DNA sequence: TGCAGCGTTGAAAAGGCAGGGGCCGGTGGCTACACCTTC.

The V and J genes are TRBV29-1 and TRBJ2-5, with TRBD1 identical over 9 bases. This CDR3 is 15 amino acids long. Germline CDR1 and CDR2: SQVTM and ANQGSEA. V shed 7 bases, J shed 3 bases, and the junction held 12 bases outside the gene matches. The chain's CDR3 is CSDRGQGNIKETQYF. The CDR3 coding sequence is TGCAGCGACCGAGGACAGGGGAATATTAAAGAGACCCAGTACTTC.

V is TRBV5-1 and J is TRBJ2-5, with TRBD1 as a possible D gene (5 bases). The germline gives CDR1 SGHRS, CDR2 YFSETQ. The CDR3 runs 13 residues. Trimming left V 4 bases short and J 5 bases short, with 12 bases between. The CDR3 reads CASSQDTTETQYF. As DNA, the CDR3 is TGCGCCAGCAGCCAGGACACCACGGAGACCCAGTACTTC. The full variable domain, its missing parts supplied by reference TRBV5-1 and TRBJ2-5, is KAGVTQTPRYLIKTRGQQVTLSCSPISGHRSVSWYQQTPGQGLQFLFEYFSETQRNKGNFPGRFSGRQFSNSRSEMNVSTLELGDSALYLCASSQDTTETQYFGPGTRLLVL.

The chain carries TRBV30 and TRBJ1-5; 7 bases map to TRBD1. This CDR3 has 16 amino acids. V was pared by 1 base and J by 7 bases, with 13 bases of the junction left unmatched. Germline V lookup: CDR1 GTSNPN, CDR2 SVGIG (reference sequence). Written as DNA, the CDR3 is TGTGCCTGGAGTGGGGCGGCAGGGGGACATCGGCAGCCCCAGCATTTT. Amino acids: CAWSGAAGGHRQPQHF.

The DNA of the CDR3 is TGTGCCAGCAGGCAGACATCGTACGAGCAGTACTTC. Translation: CASRQTSYEQYF. The V and J genes are TRBV6-1 and TRBJ2-7; D remains ambiguous. This CDR3 has 12 amino acids. Between the trimmed V and J ends, which lost 6 bases and 4 bases, there was a span of 10 bases. Germline V lookup: CDR1 MNHNS, CDR2 SASEGT.

The table lists this clone with a few counts. The rearrangement uses TRBV7-8 and TRBJ2-2; 7 bases align to TRBD1. This CDR3 has 14 residues. J was trimmed by 5 bases and V by 4 bases; bases with no gene match: 4. Germline V lookup: CDR1 SGHVS, CDR2 FQNEAQ. This chain's CDR3 is CASSSQQGTGELFF. The CDR3 DNA follows: TGTGCCAGCAGCTCCCAACAGGGGACCGGGGAGCTGTTTTTT.

This rearrangement joins TRBV19 to TRBJ2-7; D is undetermined. Trimming pared 2 bases from V and 1 base from J, leaving 6 bases between. This CDR3 region has 13 residues. Germline V gene lookup returns CDR1 LNHDA and CDR2 SQIVND (reference sequence). This CDR3 is CASSITVSYEQYF. Here the CDR3 DNA reads TGTGCCAGTAGTATAACAGTTTCCTACGAGCAGTACTTC.

This clone was recorded a few times. The rearrangement joins TRBV6-5 to TRBJ1-5; D remains ambiguous. V dropped 4 bases and J dropped 1 base, with 11 bases sitting between them. The CDR3 sequence is 15 residues long. Germline V lookup: CDR1 MNHEY, CDR2 SVGAGI. CDR3 region: CASSFSKLSNQPQHF. The CDR3, as DNA: TGTGCCAGCAGTTTCTCCAAGTTGAGCAATCAGCCCCAGCATTTT.

This clone was seen a few times. CDR3 in DNA: TGTGCCAGCTTACTCCGGGACATTCGAAACAATGAGCAGTTCTTC. Amino acids: CASLLRDIRNNEQFF. This chain links TRBV28 with TRBJ2-1, with D possibly being TRBD1 (6 bases). V was cut by 8 bases and J by 5 bases, with 19 bases left in between. CDR1 is MDHEN and CDR2 is SYDVKM in the germline V gene. This CDR3 is 15 amino acids long.

The CDR3 DNA reads TGTGCCAGCACTGGCGGACAGACTAATGAAAAACTGTTTTTT. It codes for CASTGGQTNEKLFF. The rearrangement links TRBV6-1 to TRBJ1-4; a possible D gene is TRBD1 (6 bases). The CDR3 sequence is 14 residues long. CDR1 is MNHNS and CDR2 is SASEGT in the germline V gene. With 7 bases removed from V and 2 bases from J, the gap between germline ends came to 11 bases.

This clone was counted between two and nine times. V and J are TRBV27 and TRBJ1-1, with a tentative D call TRBD1 (5 bases). The CDR3 consists of 15 residues. Trimming removed 5 bases at V and 1 base at J, with 14 bases between. Germline CDR1 and CDR2: MNHEY and SMNVEV (reference sequence). The CDR3 DNA follows: TGTGCCAGCAGTCCCTGGGGCTCCGGGAACACTGAAGCTTTCTTT. It is translated as CASSPWGSGNTEAFF.

The CDR3 nucleotides are TGTGCCTGGAGCGGGACTAGCGGTTTTTGGCAGTACTTC. The encoded protein is CAWSGTSGFWQYF. The chain links TRBV30 to TRBJ2-7; 11 bases line up with TRBD2. Per the germline V gene, CDR1 is GTSNPN and CDR2 is SVGIG (reference sequence). This CDR3 has 13 residues. V lost 3 bases and J lost 9; bases outside the gene matches: 7.

J is TRBJ2-7 and V is TRBV4-1; D gene ambiguous. Trimming pared 1 base from V and 4 bases from J, leaving 14 bases between. The germline V gene has CDR1 MGHRA and CDR2 YSYEKL. The CDR3 runs to 15 residues. The CDR3 coding sequence is TGCGCCAGCAGCCAAGCGGCGGCTATGGTGTACGAGCAGTACTTC. This translates into CASSQAAAMVYEQYF.

A few counts support this clone. The genes are TRBV5-5 and TRBJ2-1, with D hard to call. The CDR3 has 10 residues. Germline V lookup: CDR1 SGHKS, CDR2 YYEKEE (reference sequence). Trimming removed 7 bases from V and 4 bases from J, with 3 bases in between. The CDR3 DNA follows: TGTGCCAGCGGGTACAATGAGCAGTTCTTC. Its protein is CASGYNEQFF. Looking up the rest from reference TRBV5-5 and TRBJ2-1 gives the full variable domain: DAGVTQSPTHLIKTRGQQVTLRCSPISGHKSVSWYQQVLGQGPQFIFQYYEKEERGRGNFPDRFSARQFPNYSSELNVNALLLGDSALYLCASGYNEQFFGPGTRLTVL.

The V gene is TRBV10-3, the J gene TRBJ2-1; TRBD2 agrees at 9 bases. The germline CDR1 and CDR2 sequences are ENHRY and SYGVKD. V lost 0 bases and J lost 0; bases outside the gene matches: 3. The length of the CDR3 is 17 residues. The CDR3, as DNA: TGTGCCATCAGTGAGTCCGGACTAGCGAGCTCCTACAATGAGCAGTTCTTC. Encoded protein: CAISESGLASSYNEQFF.